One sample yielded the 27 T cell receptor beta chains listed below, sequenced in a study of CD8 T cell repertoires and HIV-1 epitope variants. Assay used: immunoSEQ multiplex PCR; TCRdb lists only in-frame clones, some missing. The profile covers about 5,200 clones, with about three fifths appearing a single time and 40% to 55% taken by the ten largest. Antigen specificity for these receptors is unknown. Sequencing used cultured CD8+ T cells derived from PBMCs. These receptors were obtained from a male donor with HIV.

The CDR3 DNA sequence: TGTGCCAGCAGTCCTATCACAGGGATCGGCTACACCTTC. The encoded protein is CASSPITGIGYTF. The chain links TRBV14 to TRBJ1-2; a possible D gene is TRBD1 (6 bases). V lost 6 bases, J lost 8 bases, and 16 bases lay in between. CDR3 length equals 13 residues. Germline V CDR1 and CDR2: SGHDN, FVKESK.

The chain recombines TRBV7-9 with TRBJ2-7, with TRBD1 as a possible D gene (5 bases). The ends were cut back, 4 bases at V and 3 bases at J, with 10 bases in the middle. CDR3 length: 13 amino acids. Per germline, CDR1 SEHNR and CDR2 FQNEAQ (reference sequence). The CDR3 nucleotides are TGTGCCAGCAGCTGGGAACAGGACTACGAGCAGTACTTC. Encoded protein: CASSWEQDYEQYF.

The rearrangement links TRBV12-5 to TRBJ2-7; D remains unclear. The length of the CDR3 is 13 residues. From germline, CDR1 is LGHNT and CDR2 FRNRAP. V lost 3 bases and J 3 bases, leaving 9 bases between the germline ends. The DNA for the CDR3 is TGTGCTAGTGGTTTAGATGGCAGCTACGAGCAGTACTTC. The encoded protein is CASGLDGSYEQYF.

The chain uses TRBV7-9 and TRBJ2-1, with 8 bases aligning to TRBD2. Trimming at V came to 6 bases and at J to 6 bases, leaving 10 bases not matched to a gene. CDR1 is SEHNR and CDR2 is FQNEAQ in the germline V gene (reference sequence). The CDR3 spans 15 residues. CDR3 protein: CASSSPGLGINEQFF. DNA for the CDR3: TGTGCCAGCAGTTCCCCGGGACTAGGCATCAATGAGCAGTTCTTC.

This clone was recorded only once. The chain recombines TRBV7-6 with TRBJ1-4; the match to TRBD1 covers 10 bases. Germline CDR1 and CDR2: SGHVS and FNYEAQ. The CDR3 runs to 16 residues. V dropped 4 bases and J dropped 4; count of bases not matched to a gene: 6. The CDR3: CASSSRTGGINEKLFF. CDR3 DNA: TGTGCCAGCAGCTCCCGGACAGGGGGGATTAATGAAAAACTGTTTTTT.

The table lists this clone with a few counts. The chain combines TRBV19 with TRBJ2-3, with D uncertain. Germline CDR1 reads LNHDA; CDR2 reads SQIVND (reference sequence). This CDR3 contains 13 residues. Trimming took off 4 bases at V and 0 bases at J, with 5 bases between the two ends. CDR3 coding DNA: TGTGCCAGTAGTACCACCAGCACAGATACGCAGTATTTT. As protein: CASSTTSTDTQYF.

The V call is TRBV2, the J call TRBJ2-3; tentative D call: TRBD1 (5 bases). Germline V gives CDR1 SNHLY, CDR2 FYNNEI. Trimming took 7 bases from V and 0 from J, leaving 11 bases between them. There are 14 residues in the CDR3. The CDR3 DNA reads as TGTGCCAGCACAGGGTCCTCTAGCACAGATACGCAGTATTTT. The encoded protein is CASTGSSSTDTQYF.

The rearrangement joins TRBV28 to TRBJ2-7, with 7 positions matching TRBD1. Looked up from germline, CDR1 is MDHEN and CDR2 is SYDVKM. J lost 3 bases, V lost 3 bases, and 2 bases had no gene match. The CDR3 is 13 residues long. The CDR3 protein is CASSFRDSYEQYF. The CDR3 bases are TGTGCCAGCAGTTTCCGGGACAGCTACGAGCAGTACTTC.

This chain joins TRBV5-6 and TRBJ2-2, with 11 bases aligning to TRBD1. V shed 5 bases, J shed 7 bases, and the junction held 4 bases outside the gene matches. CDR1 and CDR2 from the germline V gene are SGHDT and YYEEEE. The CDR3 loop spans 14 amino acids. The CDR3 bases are TGTGCCAGCAGTCCCGGGACAGGGGGCGGGGAGCTGTTTTTT. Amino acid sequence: CASSPGTGGGELFF.

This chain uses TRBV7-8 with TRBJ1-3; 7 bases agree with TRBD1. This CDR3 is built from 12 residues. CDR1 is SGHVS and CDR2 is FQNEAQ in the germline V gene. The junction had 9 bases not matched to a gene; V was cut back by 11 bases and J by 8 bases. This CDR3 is CAGGLTGDTIYF. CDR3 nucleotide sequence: TGTGCCGGAGGTTTAACAGGGGACACCATATATTTT.

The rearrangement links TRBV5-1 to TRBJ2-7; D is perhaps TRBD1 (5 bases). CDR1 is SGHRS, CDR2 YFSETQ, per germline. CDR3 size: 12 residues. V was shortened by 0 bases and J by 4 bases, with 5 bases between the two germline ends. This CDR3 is CASSLEGYEQYF. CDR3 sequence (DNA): TGCGCCAGCAGCTTGGAGGGGTACGAGCAGTACTTC.

The CDR3 protein is CASSSGTLGAQYF. The CDR3 DNA is TGTGCCAGCAGCTCTGGTACCTTGGGGGCCCAGTACTTC. This chain uses TRBV5-6 with TRBJ2-5; D is possibly TRBD1 or TRBD2 (5 bases each). This CDR3 region has 13 residues. CDR1 is SGHDT and CDR2 is YYEEEE in the germline V gene. Deletions cut 3 bases from V and 9 bases from J, with 15 bases between. Full variable domain (outside the CDR3, taken from reference TRBV5-6 and TRBJ2-5): DAGVTQSPTHLIKTRGQQVTLRCSPKSGHDTVSWYQQALGQGPQFIFQYYEEEERQRGNFPDRFSGHQFPNYSSELNVNALLLGDSALYLCASSSGTLGAQYFGPGTRLLVL.

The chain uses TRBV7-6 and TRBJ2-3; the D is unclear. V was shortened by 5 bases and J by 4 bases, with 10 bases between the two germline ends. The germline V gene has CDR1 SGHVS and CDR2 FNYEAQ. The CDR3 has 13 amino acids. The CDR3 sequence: CASSATRADTQYF. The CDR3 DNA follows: TGTGCCAGCAGCGCCACTCGGGCAGATACGCAGTATTTT.

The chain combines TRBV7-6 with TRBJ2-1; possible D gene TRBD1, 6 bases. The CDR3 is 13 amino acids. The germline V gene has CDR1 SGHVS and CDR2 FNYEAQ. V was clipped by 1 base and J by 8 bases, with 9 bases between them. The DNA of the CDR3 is TGTGCCAGCAGCTTAGGGGGGCGGGATGAGCAGTTCTTC. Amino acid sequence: CASSLGGRDEQFF.

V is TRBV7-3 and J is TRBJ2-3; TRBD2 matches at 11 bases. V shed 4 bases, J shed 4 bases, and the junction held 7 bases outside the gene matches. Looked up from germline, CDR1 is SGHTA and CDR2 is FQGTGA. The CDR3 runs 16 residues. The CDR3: CASSSRGGLAADTQYF. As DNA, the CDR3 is TGTGCCAGCAGCTCTAGGGGGGGACTAGCGGCAGATACGCAGTATTTT.

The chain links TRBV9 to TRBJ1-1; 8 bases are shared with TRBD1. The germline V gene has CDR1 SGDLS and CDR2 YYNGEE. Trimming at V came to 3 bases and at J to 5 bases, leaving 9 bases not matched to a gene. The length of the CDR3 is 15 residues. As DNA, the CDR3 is TGTGCCAGCAGCGCGTCAGGGGGCTCGGGGACTGAAGCTTTCTTT. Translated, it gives CASSASGGSGTEAFF.

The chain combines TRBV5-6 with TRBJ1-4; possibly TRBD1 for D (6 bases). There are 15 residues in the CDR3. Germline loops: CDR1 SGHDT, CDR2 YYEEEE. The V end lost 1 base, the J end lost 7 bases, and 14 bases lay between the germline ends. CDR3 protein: CASSLYRVRSEKLFF. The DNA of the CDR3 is TGTGCCAGCAGCTTGTACAGGGTGAGGAGTGAAAAACTGTTTTTT.

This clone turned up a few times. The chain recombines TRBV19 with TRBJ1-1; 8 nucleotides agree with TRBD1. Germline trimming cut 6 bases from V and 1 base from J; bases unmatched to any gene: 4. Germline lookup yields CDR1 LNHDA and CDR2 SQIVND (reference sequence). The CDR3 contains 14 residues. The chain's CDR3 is CASRTGVRNTEAFF. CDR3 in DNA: TGTGCCAGTAGGACAGGGGTGCGGAACACTGAAGCTTTCTTT.

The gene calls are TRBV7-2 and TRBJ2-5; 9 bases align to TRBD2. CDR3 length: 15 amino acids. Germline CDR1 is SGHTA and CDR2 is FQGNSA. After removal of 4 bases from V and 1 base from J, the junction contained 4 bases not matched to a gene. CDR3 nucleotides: TGTGCCAGCAGCTCCGGCGGGGGGGTCCAAGAGACCCAGTACTTC. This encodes CASSSGGGVQETQYF.

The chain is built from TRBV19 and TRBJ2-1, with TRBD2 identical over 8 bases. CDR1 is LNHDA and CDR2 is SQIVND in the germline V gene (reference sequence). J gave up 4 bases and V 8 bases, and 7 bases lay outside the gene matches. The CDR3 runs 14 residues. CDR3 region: CASAAGVIYNEQFF. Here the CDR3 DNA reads TGTGCCAGTGCAGCGGGGGTTATATACAATGAGCAGTTCTTC. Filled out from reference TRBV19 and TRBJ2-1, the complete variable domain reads DGGITQSPKYLFRKEGQNVTLSCEQNLNHDAMYWYRQDPGQGLRLIYYSQIVNDFQKGDIAEGYSVSREKKESFPLTVTSAQKNPTAFYLCASAAGVIYNEQFFGPGTRLTVL.

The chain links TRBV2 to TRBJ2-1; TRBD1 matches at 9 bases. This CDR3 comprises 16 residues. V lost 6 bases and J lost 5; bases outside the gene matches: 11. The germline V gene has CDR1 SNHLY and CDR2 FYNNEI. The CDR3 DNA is TGTGCCAGCAGAGAGCGGACAGGGGAGCCCCACAATGAGCAGTTCTTC. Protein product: CASRERTGEPHNEQFF.

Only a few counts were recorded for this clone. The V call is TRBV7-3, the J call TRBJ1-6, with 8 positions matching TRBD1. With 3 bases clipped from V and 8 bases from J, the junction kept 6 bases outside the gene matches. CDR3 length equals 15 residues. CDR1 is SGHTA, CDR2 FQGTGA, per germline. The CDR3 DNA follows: TGTGCCAGCAGCTTGACAGGGGCAGTGGATTCACCCCTCCACTTT. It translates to CASSLTGAVDSPLHF.

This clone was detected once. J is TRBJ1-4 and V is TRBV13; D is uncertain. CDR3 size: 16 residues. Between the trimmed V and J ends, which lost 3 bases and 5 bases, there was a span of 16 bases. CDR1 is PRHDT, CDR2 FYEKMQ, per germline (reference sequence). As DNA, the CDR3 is TGTGCCAGCAGCTTTAGTCTAACCTCGAGGAATGAAAAACTGTTTTTT. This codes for CASSFSLTSRNEKLFF.

The CDR3 DNA is TGCGCCAGCAGCTCCGGGACAGGGCACACCGGGGAGCTGTTTTTT. The encoded protein is CASSSGTGHTGELFF. This sequence joins TRBV4-3 and TRBJ2-2; 9 bases line up with TRBD1. V was clipped by 5 bases and J by 3 bases; unmatched bases: 4. Germline values: CDR1 LGHNA, CDR2 YSLEER. The CDR3 spans 15 residues.

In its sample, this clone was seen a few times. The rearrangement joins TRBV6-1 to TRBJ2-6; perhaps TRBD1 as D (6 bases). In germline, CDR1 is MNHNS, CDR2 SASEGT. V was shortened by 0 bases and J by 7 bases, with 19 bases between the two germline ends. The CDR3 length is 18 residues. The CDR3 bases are TGTGCCAGCAGTGAAGCGACGAGGGTGACAGGCACTGCCAACGTCCTGACTTTC. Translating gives CASSEATRVTGTANVLTF.

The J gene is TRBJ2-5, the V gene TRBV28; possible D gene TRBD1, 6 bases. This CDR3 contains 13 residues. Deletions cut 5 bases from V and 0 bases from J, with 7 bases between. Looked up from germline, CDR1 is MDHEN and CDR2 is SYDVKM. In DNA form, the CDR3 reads TGTGCCAGCAGTACAGGGTACCAAGAGACCCAGTACTTC. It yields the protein CASSTGYQETQYF.

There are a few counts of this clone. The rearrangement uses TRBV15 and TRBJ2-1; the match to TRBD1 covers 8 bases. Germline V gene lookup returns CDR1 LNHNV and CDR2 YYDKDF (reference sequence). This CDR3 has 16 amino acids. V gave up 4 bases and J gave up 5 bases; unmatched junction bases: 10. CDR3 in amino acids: CATSITTGVVDNEQFF. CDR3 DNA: TGTGCCACCAGCATTACGACAGGGGTTGTGGACAATGAGCAGTTCTTC.